Following are 13 T cell receptor beta chains from one sample sequenced in a study of T-cell reconstitution after alpha-beta-depleted transplantation in children. Unique molecular identifiers were incorporated when the TCRbeta library was constructed. Each CDR3 protein gets one entry after TCRdb re-called the PCR reads with MiXCR. The sample records around 200,000 distinct CDR3 sequences, approximately 8.4% being singletons. The starting material was PBMCs, mostly from graft donor cells, obtained 360 days after TCRalphabeta/CD19-depleted stem cell transplant. Receptors were obtained from a male patient between 2 and 15 years old who had a stem cell transplant for acute myeloid leukemia, so the T cells may come from the graft donor.

Ten or more counts support this clonotype. The V and J genes are TRBV6-5 and TRBJ2-1; TRBD2 matches 10 bases. Germline CDR1 MNHEY, CDR2 SVGAGI. The V and J ends lost 6 bases and 4 bases, in that order; junction bases with no gene match: 9. The CDR3 loop spans 16 amino acids. The CDR3, as DNA: TGTGCCAGCAGCACCTCCGGGACTAGCGAATACAATGAGCAGTTCTTC. Protein product: CASSTSGTSEYNEQFF.

In its sample, this clonotype was seen a few times. The chain employs TRBV7-9 and TRBJ2-7; TRBD2 agrees at 11 bases. Germline CDR1 SEHNR, CDR2 FQNEAQ (reference sequence). J lost 4 bases, V lost 5 bases, and 10 bases had no gene match. The CDR3 length is 16 residues. CDR3 sequence: CASSPILGTSGYEQYV. The CDR3 coding sequence is TGTGCCAGCAGCCCAATCCTTGGGACTAGCGGTTACGAGCAGTACGTC.

This clonotype occurred a few times. The rearrangement links TRBV20-1 to TRBJ2-5, with D unclear. This CDR3 region has 11 residues. V dropped 0 bases and J dropped 3 bases, with 2 bases sitting between them. Per germline, CDR1 DFQATT and CDR2 SNEGSKA (reference sequence). CDR3 sequence: CSARDKETQYF. CDR3 coding DNA: TGCAGTGCTAGAGACAAAGAGACCCAGTACTTC.

This clonotype has a count of ten or more. V usage is TRBV29-1 and J usage is TRBJ2-5; D uncertain. The length of the CDR3 is 12 residues. CDR1 and CDR2 (germline): SQVTM, ANQGSEA. Trimming removed 4 bases from V and 1 base from J, with 7 bases in between. In nucleotides, the CDR3 is TGCAGCGTTGCTTTTGTCCAAGAGACCCAGTACTTC. It is translated as CSVAFVQETQYF.

This clonotype was detected many times. The rearrangement joins TRBV20-1 to TRBJ2-1, with 10 nucleotides matching TRBD2. The CDR3 consists of 13 residues. Germline CDR1 is DFQATT and CDR2 is SNEGSKA (reference sequence). V was pared by 2 bases and J by 7 bases, with 2 bases of the junction left unmatched. The DNA of the CDR3 is TGCAGTGCTAGAAGGACTAGCGGTAATGAGCAGTTCTTC. This sequence encodes CSARRTSGNEQFF.

The rearrangement links TRBV5-6 to TRBJ1-4; unclear D gene. This CDR3 is built from 17 residues. Between the trimmed V and J ends, which lost 1 base and 4 bases, there was a span of 17 bases. Germline CDR1 and CDR2: SGHDT and YYEEEE. DNA of the CDR3: TGTGCCAGCAGCTTGAGAGATGGCCAGCTTCTTAATGAAAAACTGTTTTTT. Its protein is CASSLRDGQLLNEKLFF.

The chain's CDR3 is CASSFQVEFEAFF. The DNA for the CDR3 is TGCGCCAGCAGCTTTCAGGTGGAGTTTGAAGCTTTCTTT. J is TRBJ1-1 and V is TRBV5-1; no definite D call. CDR1 SGHRS and CDR2 YFSETQ come from the germline V gene. V lost 2 bases and J lost 7, with 12 bases in between. The CDR3 covers 13 residues. Complete variable domain (other parts from reference TRBV5-1 and TRBJ1-1): KAGVTQTPRYLIKTRGQQVTLSCSPISGHRSVSWYQQTPGQGLQFLFEYFSETQRNKGNFPGRFSGRQFSNSRSEMNVSTLELGDSALYLCASSFQVEFEAFFGQGTRLTVV.

This clonotype has ten or more counts. The chain is built from TRBV6-4 and TRBJ2-1; 7 nucleotides line up with TRBD1. Germline CDR1 and CDR2: MRHNA and SNTAGT. Trimming took 4 bases from V and 4 from J; bases not matched to a gene: 10. The CDR3 is 16 amino acids. CDR3: CASSVEEAGGYNEQFF. The CDR3 coding sequence is TGTGCCAGCAGTGTTGAGGAGGCAGGGGGATACAATGAGCAGTTCTTC.

This clonotype was counted a few times. V is TRBV6-1 and J is TRBJ2-7; tentatively, D is TRBD2 (5 bases). V lost 5 bases, J lost 6 bases, and 14 bases lay in between. Germline values: CDR1 MNHNS, CDR2 SASEGT. The CDR3 has 13 amino acids. As DNA, the CDR3 is TGTGCCAGCAGTAAACCCGCCGGGGTCGAGCAGTACTTC. Translated: CASSKPAGVEQYF.

This clonotype was counted at least ten times. The chain joins TRBV20-1 to TRBJ1-1, with 7 bases identical to TRBD1. The germline gives CDR1 DFQATT, CDR2 SNEGSKA (reference sequence). This CDR3 has 14 amino acids. V trimming: 3 bases; J trimming: 5 bases; junction bases outside the gene matches: 9. The CDR3 DNA reads TGCAGTGCTAGTCGAAAGAACAGGGGTACTGAAGCTTTCTTT. This sequence encodes CSASRKNRGTEAFF.

This clonotype was counted a few times. This rearrangement joins TRBV5-8 to TRBJ2-3, with 8 positions matching TRBD2. The CDR3 is 16 residues long. The V and J ends lost 5 bases and 4 bases, in that order; junction bases with no gene match: 12. Germline V gene lookup returns CDR1 SGHTS and CDR2 YDEGEE. The CDR3 bases are TGTGCCAGCAGTAAATTGGGGATAGCGGGGTCAGATACGCAGTATTTT. Translation gives CASSKLGIAGSDTQYF.

V gene TRBV29-1 combines with J gene TRBJ1-1; D call uncertain. CDR1 and CDR2 (germline): SQVTM, ANQGSEA. V was clipped by 0 bases and J by 0 bases, with 8 bases between them. The CDR3 spans 14 residues. This chain's CDR3 is CSVEDPKMNTEAFF. CDR3 in DNA: TGCAGCGTTGAAGATCCCAAGATGAACACTGAAGCTTTCTTT.

This clonotype was seen more than once but under ten times. This sequence joins TRBV6-1 and TRBJ2-1; 8 bases line up with TRBD2. Germline assignment: CDR1 MNHNS and CDR2 SASEGT. The V gene end was trimmed by 6 bases and the J gene end by 9 bases; junction bases not matched to a gene: 13. This CDR3 is built from 15 residues. CDR3 region: CASSPQESGTSEQFF. CDR3 coding DNA: TGTGCCAGCAGCCCACAGGAAAGCGGGACTAGTGAGCAGTTCTTC.